This T cell receptor beta chain emerged from a study of response to subunit inactivated influenza vaccine. V lost 0 bases and J 4 bases, leaving 20 bases between the germline ends. The CDR3 contains 18 residues. Germline CDR1 LGHNA, CDR2 YSLEER. TCRdb passed the RT-PCR reads through MiXCR, listing each CDR3 protein once. The table includes 800,000 or so distinct CDR3 sequences, around 21% detected once. This clonotype was counted a few times. What it binds is not known. Points from the study as a whole: After each seasonal influenza vaccination, few new T cells are recruited, the authors suggested.

The chain has TRBV4-3 and TRBJ2-3; the D gene is possibly TRBD2 (6 bases). The starting material was PBMCs from blood, obtained roughly 5 days after vaccination. This sequence originates from a man over 45 who received an inactivated influenza vaccine. CDR3 amino acids: CASSQDGGGLLVADTQYF. The CDR3 DNA sequence: TGCGCCAGCAGCCAAGATGGTGGGGGGTTACTTGTGGCAGATACGCAGTATTTT.